This TCR beta chain appears in the sequencing data of a study of T cell repertoires and HLA-DP antigens (dated by TCRdb to between 2017 and 2018). Notes on the research overall: An in vitro model of CD4+ T cell alloreactivity against allogeneic HLA-DP presented by transduced HeLa cells was used in the study. An average DNA input of around 220 ng was used for sorted CD137+CD4+ samples, compared with about 1,300 ng for pre-culture CD4+ samples. Of the three donors, two were male and one was female, and their ages ranged from the 18-to-29 age band up to the 60-to-69 age band. Compared with self, one alloantigen differed at one amino acid in the peptide-binding groove and the other differed at under 11, modelling structurally similar versus dissimilar alloantigens.

Put plainly, this sample's label means: CD137+ CD4 T cells sorted after culture with HeLa expressing allogeneic HLA-DP. HeLa stimulator cells were retrovirally transduced with HLA-DPA1/DPB1, HLA-DM, invariant chain and CD80 to act as antigen-presenting cells. Following 15 days of expansion, the cultured CD4+ cells were restimulated for roughly 24 h with HeLa cells expressing the same allogeneic DPB1. Magnetic bead negative selection was used to isolate untouched CD4+ T cells from Ficoll-separated PBMC, with purity averaging nearly 98%. In medium with approximately 10% human AB serum and roughly 46 U/mL IL-2, CD4+ responders and 100 Gy-irradiated HeLa cells were cocultured at a 3:1 ratio. Following restimulation, activated CD137+ cells were enriched by magnetic bead sorting, and an average purity of roughly 93% was achieved. Untouched CD4+ T cells were isolated from Ficoll-separated PBMC with magnetic beads, reaching approximately 98% purity with negligible CD8+ contamination. Peripheral blood mononuclear cells were supplied by the buffy coats of a few healthy blood donors, who served as the study donors. CMV seronegative status was shared by all three donors. The DNeasy Blood & Tissue Kit was used for extraction of genomic DNA. Genomic DNA from sorted CD137+CD4+ cells and from pre-culture CD4+ baseline samples of each subject was subjected to TCRB sequencing.

From the germline V gene, CDR1 is MNHGY and CDR2 is SAAAGT. V sheds 5 bases and J sheds 7 bases, leaving 8 bases between their ends. The CDR3 numbers 12 residues from cysteine through phenylalanine. Solely the CDR3 DNA is kept, with 36 bases framed from the first base. The immunoSEQ multiplex PCR, with forward primers for 54 TRBV segments and reverse primers for 13 TRBJ segments, was used to amplify TCRB CDR3 regions. Cultured samples were sequenced at survey resolution with a target of under 65,000 T cell genomes. Sequencing of amplicons was performed on an Illumina HiSeq System, and 87 bp reads covering the CDR3 were generated. The original methods were these. Reads were corrected for PCR and sequencing errors, and CDR3 regions were defined by alignment to IMGT reference sequences. Synthetic template pools were used to estimate the numbers of templates and unique rearrangements. Clonality was computed by subtracting Pielou's evenness from 1. The Daley-Smith estimator was used to estimate richness. Repertoire overlap was measured with Morisita's index. Clones present in cultured samples but not detected in the pre-culture repertoire of the same donor were defined as low-abundance clones. TCRdb stores this immuneACCESS table with in-frame sequences only. Part of the clones is absent; in the studies checked, under half of the shortfall reflects unresolved V genes, and no reason is known for the rest. That table is the source of V, J and clone size, and D and trimming were worked out from the DNA. The sample table holds 400 to 600 clones, of which approximately 60% were seen once. The ten largest make up 47% of the sample.

As concerns this clone: The sample holds no much larger clone one base away, and base qualities are not on file.

Beyond this particular receptor, the publication reports: The naive and memory CD4+ repertoires were not analysed as separate populations. Within each donor, the clone sets directed at the two alleles showed little overlap, and clones directed at the same allele were almost never shared between donors. Most alloreactive clones were undetected before culture, and their cumulative frequency appeared lower against one alloantigen than against the other. Detection of rare CDR3 sequences may have been influenced by contaminating CD137-negative cells present in the sorted fractions. An average cumulative frequency of 36.3% against one allele and about 48% against the other was found for clones undetected before culture. Sorted CD137+ cells showed similar clonality against both alloantigens, at around 0.39, which was much higher than the roughly 0.04 seen in pre-culture samples. The study was limited by having just three donors, by relying on a non-physiological HeLa antigen-presenting system, and by using total CD4+ cells as responders.

The receptor's source is a man aged 55-75 years in good health and CMV-seronegative. The rearrangement joined TRBV6-8 to TRBJ2-2; the D gene is possibly TRBD1 or TRBD2, each agreeing over 5 bases. The sequenced material came from alloreactive CD137+ CD4+ T cells from cultured PBMCs. The cell subset or site label, as the study defines it: CD137+ CD4+ cells sorted after roughly a day restimulation with the allogeneic HLA-DP-expressing HeLa cells. The CDR3 loop reads CASSRDRGELFF. The bases are TGTGCCAGCAGTCGGGACCGCGGGGAGCTGTTTTTT.